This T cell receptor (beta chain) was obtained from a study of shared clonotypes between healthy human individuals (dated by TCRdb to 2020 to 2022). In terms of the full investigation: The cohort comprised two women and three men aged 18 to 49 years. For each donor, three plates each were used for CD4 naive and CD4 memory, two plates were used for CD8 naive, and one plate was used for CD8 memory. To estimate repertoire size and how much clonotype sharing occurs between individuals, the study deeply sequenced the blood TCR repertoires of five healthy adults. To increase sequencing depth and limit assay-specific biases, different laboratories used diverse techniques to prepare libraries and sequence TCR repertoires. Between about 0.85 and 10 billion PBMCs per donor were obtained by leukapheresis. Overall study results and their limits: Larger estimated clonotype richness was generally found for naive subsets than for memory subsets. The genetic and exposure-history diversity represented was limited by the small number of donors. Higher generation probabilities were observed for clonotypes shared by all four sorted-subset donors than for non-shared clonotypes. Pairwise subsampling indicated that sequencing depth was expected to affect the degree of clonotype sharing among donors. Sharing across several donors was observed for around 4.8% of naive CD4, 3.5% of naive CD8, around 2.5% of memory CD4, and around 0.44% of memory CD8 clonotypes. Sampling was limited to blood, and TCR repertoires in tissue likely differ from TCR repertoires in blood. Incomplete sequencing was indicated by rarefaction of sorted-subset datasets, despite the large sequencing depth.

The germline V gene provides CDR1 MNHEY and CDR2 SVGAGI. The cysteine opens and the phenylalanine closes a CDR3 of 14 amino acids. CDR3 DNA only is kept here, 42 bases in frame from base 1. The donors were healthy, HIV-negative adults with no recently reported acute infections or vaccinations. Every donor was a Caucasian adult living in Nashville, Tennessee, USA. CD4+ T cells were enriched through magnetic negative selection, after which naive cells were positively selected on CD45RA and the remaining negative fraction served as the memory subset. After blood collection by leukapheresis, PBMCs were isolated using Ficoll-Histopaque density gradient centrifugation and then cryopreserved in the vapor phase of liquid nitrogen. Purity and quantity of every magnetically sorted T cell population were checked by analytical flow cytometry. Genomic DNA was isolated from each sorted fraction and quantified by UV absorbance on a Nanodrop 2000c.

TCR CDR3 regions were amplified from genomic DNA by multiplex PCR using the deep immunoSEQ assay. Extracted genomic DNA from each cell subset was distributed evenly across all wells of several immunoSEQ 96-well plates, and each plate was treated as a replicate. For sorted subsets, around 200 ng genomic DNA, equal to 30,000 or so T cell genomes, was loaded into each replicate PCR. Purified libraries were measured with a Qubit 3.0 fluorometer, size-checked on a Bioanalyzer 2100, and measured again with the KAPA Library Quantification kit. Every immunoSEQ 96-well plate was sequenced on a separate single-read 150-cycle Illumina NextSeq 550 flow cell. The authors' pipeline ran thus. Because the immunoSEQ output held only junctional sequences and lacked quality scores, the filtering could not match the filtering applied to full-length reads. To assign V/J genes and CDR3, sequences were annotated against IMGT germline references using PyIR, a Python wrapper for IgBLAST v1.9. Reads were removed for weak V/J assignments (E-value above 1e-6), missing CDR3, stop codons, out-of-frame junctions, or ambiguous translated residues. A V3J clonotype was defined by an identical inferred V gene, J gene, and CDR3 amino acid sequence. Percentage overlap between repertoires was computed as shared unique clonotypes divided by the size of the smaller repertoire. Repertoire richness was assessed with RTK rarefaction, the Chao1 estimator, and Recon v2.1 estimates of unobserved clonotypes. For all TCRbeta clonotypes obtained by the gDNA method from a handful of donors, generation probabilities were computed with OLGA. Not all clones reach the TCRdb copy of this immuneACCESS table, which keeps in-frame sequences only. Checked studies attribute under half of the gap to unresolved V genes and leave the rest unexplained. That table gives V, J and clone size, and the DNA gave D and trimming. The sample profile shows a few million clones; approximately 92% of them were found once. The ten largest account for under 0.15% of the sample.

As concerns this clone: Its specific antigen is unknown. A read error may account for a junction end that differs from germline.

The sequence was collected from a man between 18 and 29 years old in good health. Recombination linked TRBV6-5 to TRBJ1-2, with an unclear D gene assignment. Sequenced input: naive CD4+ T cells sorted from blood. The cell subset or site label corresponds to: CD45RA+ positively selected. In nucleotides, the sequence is TGTGCCAGCAGTTACTCTCCGCCGGGCAGGCCTTTTTCCTTC. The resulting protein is CASSYSPPGRPFSF.